A single TCR beta chain is shown here with its context. Its antigen remains unknown. Unstimulated regulatory T cells (CD4+CD25+CD127-), CD4+CD25- non-regulatory cells, CD4 and CD8 cells were FACS-sorted from thawed PBMCs. J lost 4 bases, V lost 4 bases, and 9 bases had no gene match. This CDR3 is built from 15 residues. Looked up from germline, CDR1 is LGHNT and CDR2 is FRNRAP. Some clones are missing from TCRdb's copy, which holds only in-frame ones; the method was immunoSEQ multiplex PCR. The table has under 100,000 clones, around 94% seen once. The sample belongs to a study of Tregs in tolerant kidney transplant recipients. Study-wide results and caveats: Findings come from small patient numbers and require larger validation. Activated donor B cell expansion appeared to reveal the most relevant donor-specific TCRbeta repertoire. Biological reproducibility was not directly addressed in this study.

The sample consisted of CD8+ T cells from blood. The sequence derives from a human donor in good health. The chain joins TRBV12-5 to TRBJ2-7; 8 bases are shared with TRBD2. The CDR3 is CASGSLGGAGYEQYF. The CDR3 DNA reads as TGTGCTAGTGGTTCCCTCGGGGGGGCCGGTTACGAGCAGTACTTC.